One sample yielded the 27 T cell receptor beta chains listed below, sequenced in a study of blood T cell repertoires in COVID-19. The data were produced by immunoSEQ multiplex PCR, yet TCRdb's version contains in-frame clones alone and is incomplete. This table holds fewer than 200,000 clones, under 85% found once. The sample comprised peripheral blood. The receptor source for this set is a man aged 60 to 69 who had recovered from COVID-19.

This clone is a singleton in its sample. The chain recombines TRBV6-6 with TRBJ1-6; D is undetermined. The germline V gene encodes CDR1 MNHNY and CDR2 SVGAGI (reference sequence). Trimming removed 5 bases from V and 6 bases from J, with 14 bases in between. This CDR3 comprises 15 residues. The CDR3 spells CASSVLAAVNSPLHF. In DNA, the CDR3 is TGTGCCAGCAGTGTTCTCGCTGCGGTTAATTCACCCCTCCACTTT.

CDR3 sequence (DNA): TGTGCCACCAGTGAATCAGGGACAGGGGGAAGGAACACTGAAGCTTTCTTT. Its translation is CATSESGTGGRNTEAFF. The gene calls are TRBV24-1 and TRBJ1-1; 11 bases agree with TRBD1. CDR1 is KGHDR, CDR2 SFDVKD, per germline. With 4 bases clipped from V and 1 base from J, the junction kept 7 bases outside the gene matches. CDR3 length: 17 amino acids.

The V and J genes are TRBV7-9 and TRBJ2-1; 10 bases agree with TRBD2. The V segment lost 5 bases and the J segment 2 bases; nucleotides outside the gene matches: 3. This CDR3 is built from 15 residues. CDR1 is SEHNR and CDR2 is FQNEAQ in the germline V gene (reference sequence). DNA for the CDR3: TGTGCCAGCAGCCTTAGCGGGGGGACCTACAATGAGCAGTTCTTC. Amino acid sequence: CASSLSGGTYNEQFF.

The chain couples TRBV7-6 to TRBJ2-2; 11 bases fit TRBD2. V dropped 4 bases and J dropped 3; count of bases not matched to a gene: 7. Germline CDR1 SGHVS, CDR2 FNYEAQ. The CDR3 totals 17 residues. CDR3 amino acids: CASSSSSGGPHTGELFF. CDR3 DNA: TGTGCCAGCAGCTCCTCTAGCGGGGGGCCCCACACCGGGGAGCTGTTTTTT.

The gene calls are TRBV10-3 and TRBJ1-6, with TRBD1 identical over 8 bases. Germline trimming cut 6 bases from V and 10 bases from J; bases unmatched to any gene: 5. The CDR3 is made up of 13 amino acids. CDR1 and CDR2 from the germline V gene are ENHRY and SYGVKD. CDR3 sequence reads: CAIRGTGGSPLHF. CDR3 DNA: TGTGCCATCAGGGGGACAGGTGGGTCACCCCTCCACTTT.

V usage is TRBV5-6 and J usage is TRBJ2-2; 8 positions match TRBD2. The V segment lost 6 bases and the J segment 2 bases; nucleotides outside the gene matches: 6. The germline V gene has CDR1 SGHDT and CDR2 YYEEEE. The CDR3 is made up of 15 amino acids. As DNA, the CDR3 is TGTGCCAGCACCTTTAGCGGGGCAAACACCGGGGAGCTGTTTTTT. Translated: CASTFSGANTGELFF.

The chain recombines TRBV19 with TRBJ1-5; 10 nucleotides agree with TRBD1. The CDR3 consists of 16 residues. Trimming cost V 4 bases and J 3 bases; bases outside gene matches: 6. Germline lookup yields CDR1 LNHDA and CDR2 SQIVND (reference sequence). The CDR3 DNA is TGTGCCAGTAGTAAACGACAGGGGGCGGACAATCAGCCCCAGCATTTT. Protein: CASSKRQGADNQPQHF.

The chain is built from TRBV7-8 and TRBJ2-7; tentatively, D is TRBD2 (7 bases). V dropped 1 base and J dropped 1 base, with 14 bases sitting between them. Per germline, CDR1 SGHVS and CDR2 FQNEAQ. This CDR3 spans 16 amino acids. CDR3 loop: CASSLESGGASYEQYF. CDR3 DNA sequence: TGTGCCAGCAGCTTAGAATCGGGGGGCGCGTCCTACGAGCAGTACTTC.

The rearrangement links TRBV7-3 to TRBJ2-3, with a tentative D call TRBD2 (6 bases). Trimming took 5 bases from V and 2 from J, leaving 14 bases between them. The germline V gene has CDR1 SGHTA and CDR2 FQGTGA. This CDR3 spans 15 amino acids. The CDR3, as DNA: TGTGCCAGCAGCCCGACTAGAGCGAACACAGATACGCAGTATTTT. Translating it yields CASSPTRANTDTQYF.

The rearrangement joins TRBV4-1 to TRBJ1-4, with unresolved D. Deletions cut 4 bases from V and 1 base from J, with 13 bases between. The CDR3 is 16 residues long. Germline V gives CDR1 MGHRA, CDR2 YSYEKL. The chain's CDR3 is CASSRTTGVTNEKLFF. CDR3 bases: TGCGCCAGCAGCCGGACGACGGGAGTAACTAATGAAAAACTGTTTTTT.

The chain has TRBV6-1 and TRBJ1-1, with 8 bases identical to TRBD1. CDR3 length: 15 amino acids. Per the germline V gene, CDR1 is MNHNS and CDR2 is SASEGT. The J segment lost 3 bases and the V segment lost 6 bases, leaving 9 bases of the junction unmatched. The CDR3 loop is CASSRPGQGDTEAFF. CDR3 sequence (DNA): TGTGCCAGCAGCCGACCTGGACAGGGAGACACTGAAGCTTTCTTT.

V and J are TRBV18 and TRBJ2-2, with 9 bases that match TRBD2. The germline gives CDR1 KGHSH, CDR2 LQKENI. The V and J ends lost 3 bases and 1 base, in that order; junction bases with no gene match: 12. The CDR3 runs to 19 residues. CDR3 in DNA: TGTGCCAGCTCACCTTATCGGGGACAACTAGCGGGGAACACCGGGGAGCTGTTTTTT. This translates into CASSPYRGQLAGNTGELFF.

This chain joins TRBV5-1 and TRBJ1-4; D gene uncertain. Germline-derived CDR1 and CDR2 are SGHRS and YFSETQ. CDR3 length equals 14 residues. Between the trimmed V and J ends, which lost 4 bases and 7 bases, there was a span of 14 bases. CDR3 residues: CASSGGVEGEKLFF. CDR3 DNA: TGCGCCAGCAGCGGTGGGGTGGAGGGTGAAAAACTGTTTTTT.

This chain joins TRBV7-9 and TRBJ1-2, with 7 bases aligning to TRBD1. The CDR3 sequence is 13 residues long. V gave up 6 bases and J gave up 7 bases; unmatched junction bases: 8. Germline CDR1 reads SEHNR; CDR2 reads FQNEAQ (reference sequence). The CDR3: CASSSTGVGGYTF. The CDR3 DNA is TGTGCCAGCAGTTCCACAGGGGTTGGTGGCTACACCTTC. Together with reference TRBV7-9 and TRBJ1-2, the CDR3 gives the full variable domain: DTGVSQNPRHKITKRGQNVTFRCDPISEHNRLYWYRQTLGQGPEFLTYFQNEAQLEKSRLLSDRFSAERPKGSFSTLEIQRTEQGDSAMYLCASSSTGVGGYTFGSGTRLTVV.

In its sample, this clone was seen a few times. The genes are TRBV20-1 and TRBJ1-5; maybe TRBD1 (5 bases). CDR1 is DFQATT, CDR2 SNEGSKA, per germline (reference sequence). The CDR3 loop spans 11 amino acids. V lost 7 bases and J lost 8, with 12 bases in between. This CDR3 is CSVAGGEPQHF. CDR3 coding DNA: TGCAGTGTCGCCGGGGGAGAGCCCCAGCATTTT.

The CDR3 protein is CAMEVGGKQFF. The CDR3 bases are TGTGCCATGGAGGTGGGGGGGAAGCAGTTCTTC. This rearrangement joins TRBV10-3 to TRBJ2-1; 7 nucleotides line up with TRBD2. Germline assignment: CDR1 ENHRY and CDR2 SYGVKD. V lost 9 bases to trimming and J lost 11 bases; unmatched junction nucleotides: 7. The CDR3 extends over 11 amino acids.

The chain recombines TRBV15 with TRBJ2-5, with 8 bases fitting TRBD1. Trimming removed 5 bases from V and 0 bases from J; junction bases left unmatched: 8. Looked up from germline, CDR1 is LNHNV and CDR2 is YYDKDF (reference sequence). The CDR3 loop spans 16 amino acids. The CDR3 sequence is CATSGPGQVYQETQYF. The DNA of the CDR3 is TGTGCCACCAGCGGTCCGGGACAGGTGTACCAAGAGACCCAGTACTTC.

The chain has TRBV5-4 and TRBJ2-7; 7 bases map to TRBD2. Germline assignment: CDR1 SGHNT and CDR2 YYREEE (reference sequence). The CDR3 has 15 residues. Trimming removed 3 bases from V and 2 bases from J; junction bases left unmatched: 8. The CDR3 loop is CASSSGTTTPYEQYF. The CDR3 nucleotides are TGTGCCAGCAGCTCTGGGACTACGACTCCCTACGAGCAGTACTTC.

This clone has more than one count but fewer than ten. J is TRBJ2-1 and V is TRBV29-1; tentatively, D is TRBD1 (5 bases). V was trimmed by 4 bases and J by 0 bases, leaving 10 bases between them. CDR1 is SQVTM, CDR2 ANQGSEA, per germline. The CDR3 extends over 14 amino acids. The CDR3 nucleotides are TGCAGCGTTGTTATAGGGGACTCCTACAATGAGCAGTTCTTC. This encodes CSVVIGDSYNEQFF.

As DNA, the CDR3 is TGTGCCAGCAGCAAGGACAGGGGCCCGATCAATCAGCCCCAGCATTTT. This sequence encodes CASSKDRGPINQPQHF. The chain recombines TRBV7-6 with TRBJ1-5, with 9 bases that match TRBD1. The CDR3 is 16 amino acids. CDR1 SGHVS and CDR2 FNYEAQ come from the germline V gene. Trimming took 5 bases from V and 3 from J; bases not matched to a gene: 8.

V and J are TRBV11-1 and TRBJ1-3; the D is unclear. Germline-derived CDR1 and CDR2 are SGHAT and FQDESV (reference sequence). Trimming left V 3 bases short and J 3 bases short, with 12 bases between. This CDR3 is 15 amino acids long. This CDR3 reads CASSLSGIDGNTIYF. CDR3 sequence (DNA): TGTGCCAGCAGCTTGTCGGGGATCGATGGAAACACCATATATTTT.

This chain links TRBV11-2 with TRBJ1-2; TRBD1 might be the D (6 bases). Germline values: CDR1 SGHAT, CDR2 FQNNGV. The V end lost 5 bases, the J end lost 8 bases, and 12 bases lay between the germline ends. This CDR3 has 12 amino acids. CDR3 protein: CASSPNREGYTF. The CDR3 DNA reads as TGTGCCAGCAGCCCGAACAGGGAGGGCTACACCTTC.

This clone was counted only a few times. The sample has other DNA sequences that encode this CDR3 too. The chain carries TRBV5-6 and TRBJ2-7, with 8 bases aligning to TRBD2. CDR1 and CDR2 (germline): SGHDT, YYEEEE. The CDR3 loop spans 14 amino acids. The junction had 1 base not matched to a gene; V was cut back by 0 bases and J by 2 bases. The DNA for the CDR3 is TGTGCCAGCAGCTTGGACGGGGGGGCCTACGAGCAGTACTTC. It specifies CASSLDGGAYEQYF.

The chain combines TRBV2 with TRBJ2-7; tentative D call: TRBD2 (5 bases). V was trimmed by 5 bases and J by 2 bases, leaving 10 bases between them. The CDR3 is made up of 13 amino acids. Germline V gene data show CDR1 as SNHLY and CDR2 as FYNNEI. CDR3 residues: CASSSSAAYEQYF. The CDR3, as DNA: TGTGCCAGCAGTAGTAGCGCTGCCTACGAGCAGTACTTC.

The rearrangement uses TRBV19 and TRBJ1-1; the match to TRBD1 covers 10 bases. This CDR3 contains 17 residues. The germline CDR1 and CDR2 sequences are LNHDA and SQIVND (reference sequence). Trimming cost V 3 bases and J 3 bases; bases outside gene matches: 10. The CDR3 protein is CASSIGRQGAQHTEAFF. Written as DNA, the CDR3 is TGTGCCAGTAGTATTGGTCGACAGGGGGCTCAACACACTGAAGCTTTCTTT.

CDR3 sequence reads: CASSLGSDSSYEQYF. The CDR3 region has the DNA TGTGCCAGCAGCTTAGGGTCCGACAGTTCCTACGAGCAGTACTTC. The V and J genes are TRBV7-2 and TRBJ2-7; D possibly corresponds to TRBD1 (5 bases). The CDR3 runs 15 residues. The germline V and J ends were trimmed by 1 base and 1 base, with 11 bases remaining between them. CDR1 is SGHTA and CDR2 is FQGNSA in the germline V gene.

This chain uses TRBV19 with TRBJ1-4; no definite D call. CDR1 is LNHDA and CDR2 is SQIVND in the germline V gene (reference sequence). The CDR3 covers 17 residues. Trimming removed 3 bases from V and 0 bases from J, with 14 bases in between. CDR3: CASSIPAAAATNEKLFF. CDR3 coding DNA: TGTGCCAGTAGTATTCCAGCAGCGGCCGCAACTAATGAAAAACTGTTTTTT.